This T cell receptor beta chain was obtained from a study of blood T cell repertoires in COVID-19. Study-wide context: Acute and convalescent COVID-19 specimens originated in the United States, Italy and Spain. Sample material is recorded as cDNA or gDNA derived from T cells, B-cell-depleted T cells, or PBMCs.

This clone was seen only once. The CDR3 contains 11 residues. V lost 0 bases, J lost 5 bases, and 4 bases lay in between. From germline, CDR1 is SQVTM and CDR2 ANQGSEA. Per the study methods: Estimated nucleated cell counts came from reference gene primer amplification. Here immunoSEQ multiplex PCR was the method, and the copy in TCRdb shows in-frame clones only, minus some. The V and J calls and clone size are taken from that table; D and trimming were inferred from the DNA. In the table there are about 300,000 clones, around 87% of which are singletons. The specimen sequenced was peripheral blood. The sequence was obtained from a man in his 70s with acute or convalescent COVID-19. The V gene is TRBV29-1, the J gene TRBJ1-2; D unclear. CDR3 nucleotides: TGCAGCGTTGAAGAACAGTATGGCTACACCTTC. It specifies CSVEEQYGYTF.